The present entry profiles one T cell receptor (beta chain) with its context. Antigen unknown. Libraries were prepared by immunoSEQ multiplex PCR; TCRdb keeps only in-frame clonotypes and omits some of them. Here the sample spans about 4,200 clones, roughly 79% being singletons. This sample stems from a study of T cell repertoires in ileal Crohn's disease. Background on the study: Per sample, around 0.55 micrograms of biopsy DNA were TCRB immunosequenced.

Germline-derived CDR1 and CDR2 are GTSNPN and SVGIG (reference sequence). This CDR3 is built from 13 residues. Between the trimmed V and J ends, which lost 0 bases and 5 bases, there was a span of 10 bases. Stated time point: inflamed ileum from the surgical specimen. Study outcomes and limitations: All patients with clonality above 26.8% had endoscopic recurrence. High-frequency clones were more common in sorted CD8 than CD4 cells. Active smokers at surgery had more clonal expansions than non-smokers.

The specimen was ileal tissue. This chain uses TRBV30 with TRBJ2-5; weak D call: TRBD2 (6 bases). This receptor was taken from an adult with Crohn's disease. The CDR3 DNA follows: TGTGCCTGGAGTGTACTGGGAGGTGAGACCCAGTACTTC. It translates to CAWSVLGGETQYF. Full variable domain (remainder filled in from reference TRBV30 and TRBJ2-5): SQTIHQWPATLVQPVGSPLSLECTVEGTSNPNLYWYRQAAGRGLQLLFYSVGIGQISSEVPQNLSASRPQDRQFILSSKKLLLSDSGFYLCAWSVLGGETQYFGPGTRLLVL.